The 31 T cell receptor beta chains presented below share a single source sample, sequenced in a study of blood T cell repertoires in COVID-19. The method was immunoSEQ multiplex PCR; TCRdb's version includes in-frame clones alone and lacks a portion of them. The sample records 200,000 to 250,000 clones, around nine tenths being singletons. Input material: peripheral blood. The source of these receptors is a woman aged 55-75 years with acute or convalescent COVID-19.

The CDR3, as DNA: TGTGCCAGCAGCGGGGACAGGGGTCGAACCGGGGAGCTGTTTTTT. This encodes CASSGDRGRTGELFF. V is TRBV7-9 and J is TRBJ2-2, with 10 bases that match TRBD1. J was trimmed by 5 bases and V by 5 bases; bases with no gene match: 5. Per germline, CDR1 SEHNR and CDR2 FQNEAQ (reference sequence). The CDR3 loop spans 15 amino acids.

CDR3 sequence (DNA): TGTGCCTGGAGTGCCACAGGGGAGGATGAAAAACTGTTTTTT. This encodes CAWSATGEDEKLFF. The chain employs TRBV30 and TRBJ1-4; the match to TRBD1 covers 7 bases. CDR3 length: 14 residues. Losses at the gene ends were 1 base for V and 6 bases for J; bases not matched to a gene: 5. The germline gives CDR1 GTSNPN, CDR2 SVGIG (reference sequence). The complete variable domain, with remaining parts taken from reference TRBV30 and TRBJ1-4, reads SQTIHQWPATLVQPVGSPLSLECTVEGTSNPNLYWYRQAAGRGLQLLFYSVGIGQISSEVPQNLSASRPQDRQFILSSKKLLLSDSGFYLCAWSATGEDEKLFFGSGTQLSVL.

This chain joins TRBV2 and TRBJ2-1; D may be TRBD2 (5 bases). The CDR3 loop spans 15 amino acids. Germline assignment: CDR1 SNHLY and CDR2 FYNNEI. The V end lost 4 bases, the J end lost 6 bases, and 16 bases lay between the germline ends. In DNA, the CDR3 is TGTGCCAGCAGTGTTCAGTGGGAGTGGAGCAATGAGCAGTTCTTC. This sequence encodes CASSVQWEWSNEQFF.

The chain carries TRBV9 and TRBJ2-2; D possibly corresponds to TRBD2 (5 bases). The length of the CDR3 is 14 residues. V lost 0 bases, J lost 4 bases, and 7 bases lay in between. CDR1 SGDLS and CDR2 YYNGEE come from the germline V gene. CDR3 sequence (DNA): TGTGCCAGCAGCGTAGTGGAGGCCACCGGGGAGCTGTTTTTT. This codes for CASSVVEATGELFF.

The chain combines TRBV19 with TRBJ2-1; 10 bases align to TRBD2. This CDR3 region has 15 residues. V gave up 7 bases and J gave up 6 bases; unmatched junction bases: 9. The germline gives CDR1 LNHDA, CDR2 SQIVND (reference sequence). CDR3 in DNA: TGTGCCAGTATGGGGCCTAGCGGGAGATCCAATGAGCAGTTCTTC. Translated, it gives CASMGPSGRSNEQFF.

The V gene is TRBV7-9, the J gene TRBJ1-4, with 9 bases that match TRBD1. Germline assignment: CDR1 SEHNR and CDR2 FQNEAQ (reference sequence). V shed 5 bases, J shed 7 bases, and the junction held 11 bases outside the gene matches. The CDR3 spans 16 residues. CDR3 coding DNA: TGTGCCAGCAGCCCACAGGGGACAGGGACTGGTGAAAAACTGTTTTTT. Encoded protein: CASSPQGTGTGEKLFF.

The chain combines TRBV29-1 with TRBJ1-3, with D perhaps TRBD1 (5 bases). V lost 6 bases, J lost 3 bases, and 9 bases lay in between. Looked up from germline, CDR1 is SQVTM and CDR2 is ANQGSEA. This CDR3 contains 12 residues. The CDR3 reads CSVGTGGNTIYF. The DNA for the CDR3 is TGCAGCGTCGGGACTGGTGGAAACACCATATATTTT.

The V and J genes are TRBV6-6 and TRBJ1-4, with D maybe TRBD1 (6 bases). From germline, CDR1 is MNHNY and CDR2 SVGAGI (reference sequence). V lost 2 bases and J 5 bases, leaving 9 bases between the germline ends. This CDR3 region has 14 residues. The DNA for the CDR3 is TGTGCCAGCAGTTACAGGACAGACAATGAAAAACTGTTTTTT. This codes for CASSYRTDNEKLFF.

The CDR3 loop reads CAWRGSWEQPQHF. CDR3 bases: TGTGCCTGGAGGGGCAGCTGGGAGCAGCCCCAGCATTTT. The chain couples TRBV30 to TRBJ1-5; no firm D call. Germline CDR1 reads GTSNPN; CDR2 reads SVGIG (reference sequence). This CDR3 has 13 amino acids. V was trimmed by 3 bases and J by 7 bases, leaving 13 bases between them.

The chain is built from TRBV10-1 and TRBJ1-1; D remains ambiguous. The germline CDR1 and CDR2 sequences are WNHNN and SYGVQD (reference sequence). This CDR3 comprises 13 residues. V was pared by 0 bases and J by 6 bases, with 8 bases between. The DNA for the CDR3 is TGCGCCAGCAGTGAGTCTGCGGGGTCTGAAGCTTTCTTT. Its translation is CASSESAGSEAFF.

The chain has TRBV19 and TRBJ2-1; 9 nucleotides agree with TRBD2. Germline CDR1 and CDR2: LNHDA and SQIVND (reference sequence). V gave up 3 bases and J gave up 8 bases; unmatched junction bases: 5. This CDR3 is built from 14 residues. For the CDR3, the DNA is TGTGCCAGTAGTATTCGAGCGGGAGGCCATGAGCAGTTCTTC. Translated: CASSIRAGGHEQFF.

The rearrangement joins TRBV2 to TRBJ2-7; D unresolved. CDR1 is SNHLY, CDR2 FYNNEI, per germline. Trimming pared 1 base from V and 0 bases from J, leaving 4 bases between. The CDR3 extends over 13 amino acids. This CDR3 reads CASSEDFSYEQYF. The CDR3 DNA is TGTGCCAGCAGTGAAGACTTCTCCTACGAGCAGTACTTC.

This chain joins TRBV4-3 and TRBJ2-1; D is possibly TRBD2 (6 bases). The V and J ends lost 1 base and 5 bases respectively, with 18 bases between them. The CDR3 runs 17 residues. Germline V lookup: CDR1 LGHNA, CDR2 YSLEER. CDR3 protein: CASSQVGGPRRNNEQFF. The CDR3 DNA follows: TGCGCCAGCAGCCAAGTCGGAGGGCCTAGAAGGAACAATGAGCAGTTCTTC.

V usage is TRBV5-6 and J usage is TRBJ2-3, with TRBD2 matching over 10 bases. The V gene end was trimmed by 4 bases and the J gene end by 2 bases; junction bases not matched to a gene: 4. The length of the CDR3 is 15 residues. From germline, CDR1 is SGHDT and CDR2 YYEEEE. CDR3 nucleotides: TGTGCCAGCAGCATCGGACTAGCGGACACAGATACGCAGTATTTT. Translation: CASSIGLADTDTQYF.

V and J are TRBV2 and TRBJ2-6, with D perhaps matching TRBD2 (5 bases). Trimming cost V 8 bases and J 4 bases, with 18 bases left between them. The CDR3 length is 16 residues. Germline V gene sequence: CDR1 SNHLY, CDR2 FYNNEI. In DNA, the CDR3 is TGTGCCAGCCTGCGGGTAGAATTGGACGGGGCCAACGTCCTGACTTTC. The encoded protein is CASLRVELDGANVLTF.

The chain uses TRBV18 and TRBJ2-7, with 10 bases identical to TRBD2. The V and J ends lost 3 bases and 0 bases, in that order; junction bases with no gene match: 5. Germline CDR1 is KGHSH and CDR2 is LQKENI. The CDR3 has 16 amino acids. The CDR3 DNA reads as TGTGCCAGCTCACCTGGACTAGCGGAGAACTCCTACGAGCAGTACTTC. Translating gives CASSPGLAENSYEQYF.

In its sample, this clone was seen many times. The J gene is TRBJ1-5, the V gene TRBV19; D may be TRBD1 (6 bases). Germline loops: CDR1 LNHDA, CDR2 SQIVND (reference sequence). V dropped 0 bases and J dropped 7 bases, with 10 bases sitting between them. The length of the CDR3 is 14 residues. For the CDR3, the DNA is TGTGCCAGTAGTATAGACATACAGGGCCAGCCCCAGCATTTT. Its translation is CASSIDIQGQPQHF.

The chain is built from TRBV19 and TRBJ2-2; weak D call: TRBD1 (5 bases). With 5 bases removed from V and 1 base from J, the gap between germline ends came to 11 bases. CDR3 length: 15 residues. Per germline, CDR1 LNHDA and CDR2 SQIVND (reference sequence). CDR3 nucleotide sequence: TGTGCCAGTAGTCAGGGTGTTCTGAACACCGGGGAGCTGTTTTTT. Protein sequence: CASSQGVLNTGELFF. Combining the CDR3 with reference TRBV19 and TRBJ2-2 gives the whole variable domain DGGITQSPKYLFRKEGQNVTLSCEQNLNHDAMYWYRQDPGQGLRLIYYSQIVNDFQKGDIAEGYSVSREKKESFPLTVTSAQKNPTAFYLCASSQGVLNTGELFFGEGSRLTVL.

The chain employs TRBV7-2 and TRBJ1-3; D gene unclear. Trimming cost V 4 bases and J 2 bases, with 9 bases left between them. From germline, CDR1 is SGHTA and CDR2 FQGNSA. The CDR3 consists of 14 residues. As DNA, the CDR3 is TGTGCCAGCAGCTGGTCAGACACTGGAAACACCATATATTTT. The encoded protein is CASSWSDTGNTIYF.

CDR3 in DNA: TGTGCCAGTGGTGGTAGCGGGGGAGGCACCGGGGAGCTGTTTTTT. Residues: CASGGSGGGTGELFF. J is TRBJ2-2 and V is TRBV19, with 9 bases lining up with TRBD2. Germline V lookup: CDR1 LNHDA, CDR2 SQIVND (reference sequence). V lost 8 bases, J lost 4 bases, and 8 bases stayed unmatched. This CDR3 spans 15 amino acids.

The J gene is TRBJ2-3, the V gene TRBV28, with TRBD1 identical over 10 bases. The trim removed 7 bases at V and 6 bases at J, leaving 4 bases unmatched. The CDR3 is 13 residues long. Germline CDR1 MDHEN, CDR2 SYDVKM. The CDR3 DNA reads as TGTGCCAGCAAGACAGGGGGCTGGGATACGCAGTATTTT. Its translation is CASKTGGWDTQYF.

V gene TRBV9 combines with J gene TRBJ1-2; D call uncertain. Trimming stripped 5 bases from V and 6 bases from J, with 14 bases between. CDR3 length: 13 amino acids. Germline V CDR1 and CDR2: SGDLS, YYNGEE. The chain's CDR3 is CASSLDFTDGYTF. For the CDR3, the DNA is TGTGCCAGCAGTCTCGACTTTACCGATGGCTACACCTTC.

The J gene is TRBJ1-2, the V gene TRBV6-1; 8 bases align to TRBD1. The V gene end was trimmed by 3 bases and the J gene end by 11 bases; junction bases not matched to a gene: 20. CDR1 and CDR2 (germline): MNHNS, SASEGT. This CDR3 region has 17 residues. The CDR3 DNA sequence: TGTGCCAGCAGTGATCGTCTGTCTCACGTCAGGGGGCCACCTTACACCTTC. Amino acid sequence: CASSDRLSHVRGPPYTF.

A few counts support this clone. The V call is TRBV7-9, the J call TRBJ2-3; D perhaps matches TRBD1 (6 bases). Germline assignment: CDR1 SEHNR and CDR2 FQNEAQ (reference sequence). The CDR3 totals 15 residues. Trimming left V 3 bases short and J 0 bases short, with 10 bases between. The CDR3 DNA follows: TGTGCCAGCAGCTTGGACAGCACTAGCACAGATACGCAGTATTTT. It yields the protein CASSLDSTSTDTQYF.

The V gene is TRBV9, the J gene TRBJ1-4; 8 bases agree with TRBD1. Germline V lookup: CDR1 SGDLS, CDR2 YYNGEE. Losses at the gene ends were 4 bases for V and 7 bases for J; bases not matched to a gene: 9. This CDR3 is built from 15 residues. The CDR3 DNA reads as TGTGCCAGCAGCATACGACAGGGGTCAAGTGAAAAACTGTTTTTT. Translation: CASSIRQGSSEKLFF.

The chain couples TRBV27 to TRBJ1-6; TRBD1 aligns across 7 bases. V was clipped by 3 bases and J by 11 bases; unmatched bases: 7. This CDR3 spans 14 amino acids. Germline V gene sequence: CDR1 MNHEY, CDR2 SMNVEV (reference sequence). The CDR3 DNA sequence: TGTGCCAGCAGTTTTTACAGGGGTGCTGCACCCCTCCACTTT. Its protein is CASSFYRGAAPLHF.

The rearrangement uses TRBV6-2 or TRBV6-3 and TRBJ2-3; D may be TRBD2 (6 bases). Germline CDR1 MNHEY, CDR2 SVGEGT. Trimming shortened V by 2 bases and J by 2 bases, and 11 bases separated the two germline ends. The CDR3 runs to 15 residues. CDR3 nucleotides: TGTGCCAGCAGTTACCTAGGAGGGTTCACAGATACGCAGTATTTT. This codes for CASSYLGGFTDTQYF.

The chain joins TRBV5-5 to TRBJ1-4; 8 nucleotides align to TRBD1. This CDR3 comprises 16 residues. Germline V gives CDR1 SGHKS, CDR2 YYEKEE (reference sequence). The junction had 8 bases not matched to a gene; V was cut back by 5 bases and J by 2 bases. The CDR3 sequence: CASSPRQGTTNEKLFF. CDR3 DNA: TGTGCCAGCAGTCCACGACAGGGGACGACTAATGAAAAACTGTTTTTT.

V usage is TRBV9 and J usage is TRBJ1-1, with TRBD1 matching over 9 bases. Trimming took 4 bases from V and 4 from J; bases not matched to a gene: 5. Germline CDR1 and CDR2: SGDLS and YYNGEE. This CDR3 spans 14 amino acids. The CDR3 protein is CASSRGQGATEAFF. CDR3 coding DNA: TGTGCCAGCAGCCGGGGACAGGGAGCCACTGAAGCTTTCTTT.

This clone came up once. This rearrangement joins TRBV6-5 to TRBJ2-7; no reliable D call. Germline V gene data show CDR1 as MNHEY and CDR2 as SVGAGI. Trimming removed 7 bases at V and 0 bases at J, with 10 bases between. The length of the CDR3 is 13 residues. The CDR3 reads CASISPSSYEQYF. CDR3 nucleotides: TGTGCCAGCATTTCACCGAGCTCCTACGAGCAGTACTTC.

The chain is built from TRBV4-3 and TRBJ2-1; 8 bases match TRBD2. The CDR3 is 18 amino acids. CDR1 is LGHNA, CDR2 YSLEER, per germline. Germline trimming cut 1 base from V and 4 bases from J; bases unmatched to any gene: 12. The CDR3 region has the DNA TGCGCCAGCAGCCAAGCGATTAGCGGGAACCCCCTTTACAATGAGCAGTTCTTC. Residues: CASSQAISGNPLYNEQFF.